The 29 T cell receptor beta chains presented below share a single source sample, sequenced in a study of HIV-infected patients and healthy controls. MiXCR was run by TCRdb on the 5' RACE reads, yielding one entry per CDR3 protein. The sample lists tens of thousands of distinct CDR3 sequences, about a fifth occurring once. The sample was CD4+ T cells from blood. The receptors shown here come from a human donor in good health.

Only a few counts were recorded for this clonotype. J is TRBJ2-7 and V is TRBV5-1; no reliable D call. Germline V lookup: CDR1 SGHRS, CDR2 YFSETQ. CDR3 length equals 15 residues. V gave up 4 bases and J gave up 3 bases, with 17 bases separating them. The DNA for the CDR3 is TGCGCCAGCAGCCTGTCGTACGGGCTAATCTACGAGCAGTACTTC. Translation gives CASSLSYGLIYEQYF.

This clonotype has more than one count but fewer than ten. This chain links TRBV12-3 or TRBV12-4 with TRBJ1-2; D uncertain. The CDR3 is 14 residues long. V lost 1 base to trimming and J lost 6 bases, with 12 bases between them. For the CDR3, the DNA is TGTGCCAGCAGTTTAGATCGAGGGAAAAATGGCTACACCTTC. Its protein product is CASSLDRGKNGYTF.

The CDR3 nucleotides are TGTGCCAGCAGTTACTCCGCCTGGACAGGGGGCAGCTATGGCTACACCTTC. This codes for CASSYSAWTGGSYGYTF. The gene calls are TRBV6-5 and TRBJ1-2; 11 nucleotides agree with TRBD1. The germline V gene encodes CDR1 MNHEY and CDR2 SVGAGI. J lost 4 bases, V lost 0 bases, and 7 bases had no gene match. This CDR3 has 17 amino acids.

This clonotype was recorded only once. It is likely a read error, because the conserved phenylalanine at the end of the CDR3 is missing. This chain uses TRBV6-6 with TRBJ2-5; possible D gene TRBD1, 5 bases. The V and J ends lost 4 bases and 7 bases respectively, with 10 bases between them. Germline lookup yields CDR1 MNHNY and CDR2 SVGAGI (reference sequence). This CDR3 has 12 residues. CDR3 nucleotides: TGTGCCAGCAGTTCAGGGCCAGTGACCCAGTACTTG. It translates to CASSSGPVTQYL.

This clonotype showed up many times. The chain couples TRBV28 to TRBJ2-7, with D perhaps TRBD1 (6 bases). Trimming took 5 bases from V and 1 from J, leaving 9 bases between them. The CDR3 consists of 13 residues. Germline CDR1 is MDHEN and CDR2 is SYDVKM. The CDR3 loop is CASSPGQSYEQYF. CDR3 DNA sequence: TGTGCCAGCAGTCCTGGACAGTCCTACGAGCAGTACTTC.

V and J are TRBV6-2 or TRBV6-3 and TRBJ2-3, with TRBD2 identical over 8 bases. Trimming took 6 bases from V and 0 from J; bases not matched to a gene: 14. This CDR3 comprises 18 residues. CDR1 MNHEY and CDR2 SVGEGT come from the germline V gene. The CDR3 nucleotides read TGTGCCAGCAGCTACGACGTTAAGCGGGGGAAGAGCACAGATACGCAGTATTTT. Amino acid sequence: CASSYDVKRGKSTDTQYF.

The CDR3 region has the DNA TGTGCCAGCAGTTTAAGACAGGGGAGTCAGCCCCAGCATTTT. It translates to CASSLRQGSQPQHF. J is TRBJ1-5 and V is TRBV12-3 or TRBV12-4; 8 bases fit TRBD1. V dropped 2 bases and J dropped 6; count of bases not matched to a gene: 3. The CDR3 runs to 14 residues.

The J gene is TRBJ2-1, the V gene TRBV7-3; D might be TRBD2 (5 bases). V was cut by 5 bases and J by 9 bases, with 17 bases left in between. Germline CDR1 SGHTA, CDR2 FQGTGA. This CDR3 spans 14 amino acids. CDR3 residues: CASSPMGSRGEQFF. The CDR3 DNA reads TGTGCCAGCAGCCCAATGGGGTCCCGGGGTGAGCAGTTCTTC.

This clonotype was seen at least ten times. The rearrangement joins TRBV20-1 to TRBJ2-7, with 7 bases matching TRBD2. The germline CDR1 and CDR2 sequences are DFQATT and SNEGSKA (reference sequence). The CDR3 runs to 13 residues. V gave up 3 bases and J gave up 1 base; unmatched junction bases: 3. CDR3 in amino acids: CSARGRESYEQYF. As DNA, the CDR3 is TGCAGTGCTAGGGGGAGGGAATCCTACGAGCAGTACTTC.

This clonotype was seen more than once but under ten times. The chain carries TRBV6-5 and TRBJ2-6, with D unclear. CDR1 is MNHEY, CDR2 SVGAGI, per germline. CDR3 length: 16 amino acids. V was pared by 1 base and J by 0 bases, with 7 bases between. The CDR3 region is CASSYFHSSGANVLTF. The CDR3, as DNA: TGTGCCAGCAGTTACTTCCACAGCTCTGGGGCCAACGTCCTGACTTTC.

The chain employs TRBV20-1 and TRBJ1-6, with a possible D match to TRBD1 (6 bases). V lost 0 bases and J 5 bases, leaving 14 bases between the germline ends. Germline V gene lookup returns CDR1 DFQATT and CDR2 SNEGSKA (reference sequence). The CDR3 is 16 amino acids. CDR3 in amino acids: CSARDPAGANNSPLHF. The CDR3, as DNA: TGCAGTGCTAGAGATCCCGCGGGGGCTAATAATTCACCCCTCCACTTT.

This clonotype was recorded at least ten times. This CDR3 reads CASSQWQGNTEAFF. The CDR3 DNA follows: TGCGCCAGCAGCCAATGGCAGGGGAACACTGAAGCTTTCTTT. The gene calls are TRBV4-3 and TRBJ1-1, with D perhaps matching TRBD1 (5 bases). This CDR3 comprises 14 residues. CDR1 LGHNA and CDR2 YSLEER come from the germline V gene. V lost 2 bases and J lost 1, with 8 bases in between.

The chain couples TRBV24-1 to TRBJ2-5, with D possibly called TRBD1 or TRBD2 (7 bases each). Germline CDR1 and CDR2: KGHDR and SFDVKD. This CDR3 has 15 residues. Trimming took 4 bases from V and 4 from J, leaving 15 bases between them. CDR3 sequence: CATSDPTGEGETQYF. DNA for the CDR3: TGTGCCACCAGTGACCCTACAGGGGAGGGAGAGACCCAGTACTTC.

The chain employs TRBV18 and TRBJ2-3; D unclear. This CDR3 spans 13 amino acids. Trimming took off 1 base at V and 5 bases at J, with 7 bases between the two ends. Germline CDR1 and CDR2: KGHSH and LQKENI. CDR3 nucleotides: TGTGCCAGCTCACCACGATTAGAAGATACGCAGTATTTT. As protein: CASSPRLEDTQYF.

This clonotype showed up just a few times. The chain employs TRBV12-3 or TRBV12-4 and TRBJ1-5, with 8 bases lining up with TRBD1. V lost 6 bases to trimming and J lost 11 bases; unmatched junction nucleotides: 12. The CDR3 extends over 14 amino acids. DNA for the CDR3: TGTGCCAGCAGGGACGACAGGGGCGAGGTGGCCCAGCATTTT. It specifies CASRDDRGEVAQHF.

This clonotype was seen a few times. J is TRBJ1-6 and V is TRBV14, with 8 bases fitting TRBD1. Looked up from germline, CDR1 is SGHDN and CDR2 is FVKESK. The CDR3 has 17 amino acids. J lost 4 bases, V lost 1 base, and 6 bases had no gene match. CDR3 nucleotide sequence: TGTGCCAGCAGCCAAGTGTCCCGGACAGGGTATAATTCACCCCTCCACTTT. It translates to CASSQVSRTGYNSPLHF.

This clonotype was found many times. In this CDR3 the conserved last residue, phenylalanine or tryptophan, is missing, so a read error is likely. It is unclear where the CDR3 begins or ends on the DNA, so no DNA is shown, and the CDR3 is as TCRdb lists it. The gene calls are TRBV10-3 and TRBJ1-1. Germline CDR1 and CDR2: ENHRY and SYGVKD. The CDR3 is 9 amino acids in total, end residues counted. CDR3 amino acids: CAISEGRGS.

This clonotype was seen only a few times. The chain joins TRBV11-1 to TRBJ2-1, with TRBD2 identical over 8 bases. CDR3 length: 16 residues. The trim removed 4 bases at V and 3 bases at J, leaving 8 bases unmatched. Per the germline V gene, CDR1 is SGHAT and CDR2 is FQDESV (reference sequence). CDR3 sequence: CASSSWRREVYNEQFF. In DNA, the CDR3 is TGTGCCAGCAGCTCCTGGCGGCGGGAGGTCTACAATGAGCAGTTCTTC.

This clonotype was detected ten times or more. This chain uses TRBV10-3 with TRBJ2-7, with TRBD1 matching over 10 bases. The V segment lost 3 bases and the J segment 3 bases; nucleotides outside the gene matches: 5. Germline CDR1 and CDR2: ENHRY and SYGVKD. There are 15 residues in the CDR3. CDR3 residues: CAISDSGQGSYEQYF. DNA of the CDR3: TGTGCCATCAGTGACTCGGGACAGGGGAGCTACGAGCAGTACTTC.

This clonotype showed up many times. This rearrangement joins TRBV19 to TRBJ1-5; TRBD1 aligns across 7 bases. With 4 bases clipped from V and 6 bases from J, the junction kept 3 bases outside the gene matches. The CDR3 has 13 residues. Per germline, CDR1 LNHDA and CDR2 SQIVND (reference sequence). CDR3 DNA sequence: TGTGCCAGTAGTACGACAGGGCCTCAGCCCCAGCATTTT. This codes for CASSTTGPQPQHF. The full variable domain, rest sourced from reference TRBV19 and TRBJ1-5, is DGGITQSPKYLFRKEGQNVTLSCEQNLNHDAMYWYRQDPGQGLRLIYYSQIVNDFQKGDIAEGYSVSREKKESFPLTVTSAQKNPTAFYLCASSTTGPQPQHFGDGTRLSIL.

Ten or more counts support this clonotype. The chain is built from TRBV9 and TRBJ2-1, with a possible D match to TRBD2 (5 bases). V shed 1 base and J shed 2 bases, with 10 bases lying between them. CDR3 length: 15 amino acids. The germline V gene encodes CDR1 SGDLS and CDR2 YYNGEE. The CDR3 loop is CASSVSRGAYNEQFF. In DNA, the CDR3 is TGTGCCAGCAGCGTATCTCGGGGAGCCTACAATGAGCAGTTCTTC.

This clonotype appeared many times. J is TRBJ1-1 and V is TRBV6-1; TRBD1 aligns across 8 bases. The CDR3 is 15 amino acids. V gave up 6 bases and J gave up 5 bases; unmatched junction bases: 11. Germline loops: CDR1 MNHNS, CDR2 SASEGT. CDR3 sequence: CASSYAGGGLTEAFF. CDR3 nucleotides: TGTGCCAGCAGCTACGCAGGGGGCGGTCTTACTGAAGCTTTCTTT.

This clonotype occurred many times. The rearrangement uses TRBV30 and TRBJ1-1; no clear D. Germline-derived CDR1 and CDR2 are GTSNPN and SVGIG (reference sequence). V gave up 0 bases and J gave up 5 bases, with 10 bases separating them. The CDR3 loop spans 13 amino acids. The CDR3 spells CAWSVGLGTEAFF. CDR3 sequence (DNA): TGTGCCTGGAGTGTGGGTTTGGGGACTGAAGCTTTCTTT.

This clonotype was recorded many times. The chain's CDR3 is CACLHQSGANVLTF. Written as DNA, the CDR3 is TGTGCCTGCTTACACCAATCTGGGGCCAACGTCCTGACTTTC. The chain recombines TRBV30 with TRBJ2-6; D remains unclear. Germline loops: CDR1 GTSNPN, CDR2 SVGIG (reference sequence). V was trimmed by 6 bases and J by 1 base, leaving 10 bases between them. The CDR3 totals 14 residues.

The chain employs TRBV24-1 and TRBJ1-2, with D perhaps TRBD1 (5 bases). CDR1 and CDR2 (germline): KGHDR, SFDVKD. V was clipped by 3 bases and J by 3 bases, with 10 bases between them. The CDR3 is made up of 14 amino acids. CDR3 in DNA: TGTGCCACCAGTGATGCGATGACAGACTATGGCTACACCTTC. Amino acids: CATSDAMTDYGYTF.

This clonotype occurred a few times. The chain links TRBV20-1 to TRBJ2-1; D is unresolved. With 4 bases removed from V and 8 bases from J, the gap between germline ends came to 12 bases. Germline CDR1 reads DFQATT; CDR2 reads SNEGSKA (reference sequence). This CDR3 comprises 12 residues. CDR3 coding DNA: TGCAGTGCTATTCCAGGTTTCGATGAGCAGTTCTTC. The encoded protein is CSAIPGFDEQFF.

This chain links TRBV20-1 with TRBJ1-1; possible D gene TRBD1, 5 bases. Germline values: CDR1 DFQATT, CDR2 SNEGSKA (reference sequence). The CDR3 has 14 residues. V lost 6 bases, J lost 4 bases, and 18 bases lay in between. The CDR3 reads CSAWISGVGTEAFF. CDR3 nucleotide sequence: TGCAGTGCGTGGATCTCGGGGGTAGGCACTGAAGCTTTCTTT.

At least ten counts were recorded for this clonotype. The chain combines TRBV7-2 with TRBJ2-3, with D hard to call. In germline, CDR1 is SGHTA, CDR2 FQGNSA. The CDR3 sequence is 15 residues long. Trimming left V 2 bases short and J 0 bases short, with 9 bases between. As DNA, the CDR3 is TGTGCCAGCAGCTTAAGGTGGTCTAGCACAGATACGCAGTATTTT. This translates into CASSLRWSSTDTQYF.

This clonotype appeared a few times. The DNA for the CDR3 is TGCAGTGCTAGCCCAGGAAATAATGAAAAACTGTTTTTT. It yields the protein CSASPGNNEKLFF. The chain uses TRBV20-1 and TRBJ1-4; D is ambiguous. The V gene's germline CDR1 is DFQATT and CDR2 SNEGSKA (reference sequence). V was trimmed by 3 bases and J by 4 bases, leaving 9 bases between them. This CDR3 has 13 residues.